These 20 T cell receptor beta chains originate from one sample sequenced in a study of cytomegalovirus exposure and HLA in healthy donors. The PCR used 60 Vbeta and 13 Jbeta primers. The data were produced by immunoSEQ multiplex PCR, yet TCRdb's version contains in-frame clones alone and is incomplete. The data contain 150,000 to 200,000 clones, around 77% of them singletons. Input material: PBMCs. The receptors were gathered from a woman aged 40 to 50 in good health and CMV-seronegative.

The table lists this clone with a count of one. CDR3 in amino acids: CASSEPGTDTQYF. CDR3 in DNA: TGTGCCAGCAGTGAACCAGGCACAGATACGCAGTATTTT. The J gene is TRBJ2-3, the V gene TRBV2; D gene uncertain. The V and J ends lost 2 bases and 1 base respectively, with 4 bases between them. The CDR3 consists of 13 residues. Germline V lookup: CDR1 SNHLY, CDR2 FYNNEI.

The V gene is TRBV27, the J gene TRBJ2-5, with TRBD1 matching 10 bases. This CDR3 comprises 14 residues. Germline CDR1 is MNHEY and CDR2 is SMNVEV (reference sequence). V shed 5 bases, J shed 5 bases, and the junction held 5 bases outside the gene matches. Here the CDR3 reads CASSPGDRGETQYF. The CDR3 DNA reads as TGTGCCAGCAGTCCAGGGGACAGGGGTGAGACCCAGTACTTC.

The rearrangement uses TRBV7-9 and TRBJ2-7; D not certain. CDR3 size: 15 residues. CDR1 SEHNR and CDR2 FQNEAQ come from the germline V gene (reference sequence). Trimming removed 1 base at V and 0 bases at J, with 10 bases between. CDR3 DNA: TGTGCCAGCAGCTTAGGCCCTTCCAGCTCCTACGAGCAGTACTTC. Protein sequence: CASSLGPSSSYEQYF.

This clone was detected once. As DNA, the CDR3 is TGCAGCGTTGAGACGGACAGGGCCAGAGAGACCCAGTACTTC. Translating gives CSVETDRARETQYF. This chain joins TRBV29-1 and TRBJ2-5; 8 positions match TRBD1. CDR1 is SQVTM and CDR2 is ANQGSEA in the germline V gene. V gave up 3 bases and J gave up 4 bases; unmatched junction bases: 7. This CDR3 is 14 amino acids long.

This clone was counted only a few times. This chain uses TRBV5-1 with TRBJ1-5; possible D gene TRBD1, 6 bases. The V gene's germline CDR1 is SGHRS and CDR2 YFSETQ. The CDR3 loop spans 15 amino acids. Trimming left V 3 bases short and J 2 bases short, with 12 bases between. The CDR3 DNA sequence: TGCGCCAGCAGCTCCGGGGGGCTAGGCAATCAGCCCCAGCATTTT. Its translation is CASSSGGLGNQPQHF.

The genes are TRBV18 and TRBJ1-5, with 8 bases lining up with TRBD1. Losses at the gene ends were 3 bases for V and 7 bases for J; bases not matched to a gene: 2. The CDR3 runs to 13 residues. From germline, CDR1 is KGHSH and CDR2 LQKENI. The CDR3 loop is CASSPTGEQPQHF. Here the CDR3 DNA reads TGTGCCAGCTCACCGACAGGGGAACAGCCCCAGCATTTT. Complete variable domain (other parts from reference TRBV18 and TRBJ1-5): NAGVMQNPRHLVRRRGQEARLRCSPMKGHSHVYWYRQLPEEGLKFMVYLQKENIIDESGMPKERFSAEFPKEGPSILRIQQVVRGDSAAYFCASSPTGEQPQHFGDGTRLSIL.

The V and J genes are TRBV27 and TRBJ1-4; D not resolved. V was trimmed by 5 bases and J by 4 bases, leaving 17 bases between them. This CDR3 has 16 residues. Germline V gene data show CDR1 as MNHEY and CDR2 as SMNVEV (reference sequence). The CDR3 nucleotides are TGTGCCAGCAGTCCCCTCCTGGGCAGGAATAATGAAAAACTGTTTTTT. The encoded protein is CASSPLLGRNNEKLFF.

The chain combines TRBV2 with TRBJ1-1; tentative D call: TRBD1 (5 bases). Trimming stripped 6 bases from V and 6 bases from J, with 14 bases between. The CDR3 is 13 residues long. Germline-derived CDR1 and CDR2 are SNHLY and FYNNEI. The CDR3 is CASRYWGGAEAFF. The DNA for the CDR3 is TGTGCCAGCAGATATTGGGGGGGGGCTGAAGCTTTCTTT.

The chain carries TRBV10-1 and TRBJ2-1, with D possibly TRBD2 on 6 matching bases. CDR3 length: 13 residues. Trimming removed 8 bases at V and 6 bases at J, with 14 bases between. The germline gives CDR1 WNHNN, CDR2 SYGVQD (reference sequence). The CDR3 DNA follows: TGCGCCAGCCCTGACCTTAGCGGCAATGAGCAGTTCTTC. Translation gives CASPDLSGNEQFF.

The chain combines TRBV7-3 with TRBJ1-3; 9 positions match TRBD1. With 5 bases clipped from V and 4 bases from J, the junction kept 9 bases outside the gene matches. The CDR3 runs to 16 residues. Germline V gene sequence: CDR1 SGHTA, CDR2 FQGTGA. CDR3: CASSLTGQGRGNTIYF. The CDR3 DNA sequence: TGTGCCAGCAGCCTGACCGGACAGGGGAGAGGAAACACCATATATTTT. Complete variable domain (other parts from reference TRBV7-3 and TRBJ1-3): GAGVSQTPSNKVTEKGKYVELRCDPISGHTALYWYRQSLGQGPEFLIYFQGTGAADDSGLPNDRFFAVRPEGSVSTLKIQRTERGDSAVYLCASSLTGQGRGNTIYFGEGSWLTVV.

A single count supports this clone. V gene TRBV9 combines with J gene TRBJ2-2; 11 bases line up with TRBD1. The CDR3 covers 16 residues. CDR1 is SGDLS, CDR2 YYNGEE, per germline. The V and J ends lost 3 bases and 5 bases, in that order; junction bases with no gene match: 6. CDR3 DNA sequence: TGTGCCAGCAGCGAGGGGGACAGGGGGACGACCGGGGAGCTGTTTTTT. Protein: CASSEGDRGTTGELFF.

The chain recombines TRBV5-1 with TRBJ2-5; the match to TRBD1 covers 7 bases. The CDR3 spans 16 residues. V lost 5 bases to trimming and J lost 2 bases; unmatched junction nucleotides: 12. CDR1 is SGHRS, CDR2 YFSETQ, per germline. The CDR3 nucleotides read TGCGCCAGCAGGAATGAACAGGGGACCTTTCAAGAGACCCAGTACTTC. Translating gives CASRNEQGTFQETQYF.

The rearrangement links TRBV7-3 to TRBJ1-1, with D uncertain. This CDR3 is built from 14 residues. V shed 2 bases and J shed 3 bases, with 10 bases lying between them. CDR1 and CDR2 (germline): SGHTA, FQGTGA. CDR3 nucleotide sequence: TGTGCCAGCAGCTTAGCCGGTCCGCACACTGAAGCTTTCTTT. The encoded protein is CASSLAGPHTEAFF. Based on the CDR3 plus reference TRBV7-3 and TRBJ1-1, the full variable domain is GAGVSQTPSNKVTEKGKYVELRCDPISGHTALYWYRQSLGQGPEFLIYFQGTGAADDSGLPNDRFFAVRPEGSVSTLKIQRTERGDSAVYLCASSLAGPHTEAFFGQGTRLTVV.

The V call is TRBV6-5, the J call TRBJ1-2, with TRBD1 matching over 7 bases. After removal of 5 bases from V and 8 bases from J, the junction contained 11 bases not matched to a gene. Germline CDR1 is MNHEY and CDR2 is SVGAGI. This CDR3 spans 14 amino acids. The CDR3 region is CASSPRQGRGGYTF. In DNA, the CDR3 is TGTGCCAGCAGTCCCCGACAGGGCAGAGGAGGCTACACCTTC.

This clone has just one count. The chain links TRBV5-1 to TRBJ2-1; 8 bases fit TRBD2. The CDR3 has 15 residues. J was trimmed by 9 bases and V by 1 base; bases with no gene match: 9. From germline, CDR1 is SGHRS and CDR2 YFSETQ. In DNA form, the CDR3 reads TGCGCCAGCAGCTTGAGAGCGGGAGAACTTGGTGAGCAGTTCTTC. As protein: CASSLRAGELGEQFF. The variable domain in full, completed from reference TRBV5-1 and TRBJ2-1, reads KAGVTQTPRYLIKTRGQQVTLSCSPISGHRSVSWYQQTPGQGLQFLFEYFSETQRNKGNFPGRFSGRQFSNSRSEMNVSTLELGDSALYLCASSLRAGELGEQFFGPGTRLTVL.

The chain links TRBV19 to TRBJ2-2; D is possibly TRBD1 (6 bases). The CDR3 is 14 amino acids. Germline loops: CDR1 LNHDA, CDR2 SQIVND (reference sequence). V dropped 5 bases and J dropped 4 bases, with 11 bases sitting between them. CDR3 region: CASSGSTGTGELFF. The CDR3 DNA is TGTGCCAGTAGTGGCTCGACAGGCACCGGGGAGCTGTTTTTT.

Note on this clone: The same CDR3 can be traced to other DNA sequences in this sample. CDR3 sequence: CAIHPGTSGRGVSTDTQYF. The CDR3 DNA reads as TGTGCCATCCACCCTGGGACTAGCGGGAGAGGGGTCAGTACGGATACGCAGTATTTT. This chain uses TRBV30 with TRBJ2-3, with 14 bases fitting TRBD2. J lost 6 bases, V lost 8 bases, and 22 bases had no gene match. The germline V gene has CDR1 GTSNPN and CDR2 SVGIG (reference sequence). The CDR3 totals 19 residues.

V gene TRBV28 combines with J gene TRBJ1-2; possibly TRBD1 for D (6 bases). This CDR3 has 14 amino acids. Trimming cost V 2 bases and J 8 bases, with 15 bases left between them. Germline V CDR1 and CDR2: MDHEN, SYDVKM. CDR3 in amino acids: CASSLIGGRGGYTF. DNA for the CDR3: TGTGCCAGCAGTTTAATCGGAGGCAGGGGAGGCTACACCTTC.

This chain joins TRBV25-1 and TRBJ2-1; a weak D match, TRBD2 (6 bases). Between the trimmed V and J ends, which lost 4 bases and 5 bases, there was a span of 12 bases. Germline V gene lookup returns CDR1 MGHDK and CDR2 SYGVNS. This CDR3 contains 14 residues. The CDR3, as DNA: TGTGCCAGCAGTGTTGATAGCGGAGACAATGAGCAGTTCTTC. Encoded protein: CASSVDSGDNEQFF.

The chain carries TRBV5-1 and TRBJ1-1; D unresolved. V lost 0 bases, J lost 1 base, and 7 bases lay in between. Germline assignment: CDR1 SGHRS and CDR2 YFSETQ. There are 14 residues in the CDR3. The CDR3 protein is CASSLGRPNTEAFF. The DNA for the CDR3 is TGCGCCAGCAGCTTGGGGCGGCCGAACACTGAAGCTTTCTTT.